In this sample, the clone carrying this T cell receptor beta chain turned up once. The V gene's germline CDR1 is SQVTM and CDR2 ANQGSEA. CDR3 size: 15 residues. The data were taken from a study of CD8 T cells in Susac syndrome. RNA was extracted with the RNeasy kit, and a quantity of roughly 0.45 to 1 ug was reverse transcribed using random hexamers. TCRdb reanalysed the immunoSEQ multiplex PCR reads using MiXCR and keeps one entry per CDR3 protein. This sample has around 150,000 distinct CDR3 sequences, with approximately 95% found just once. The chain joins TRBV29-1 to TRBJ2-1; D unclear. The TCR sequence derives from a human donor in good health. Sample: CD8+ T cells from PBMCs. For the CDR3, the DNA is TGCAGACCCCTCGCCCCACGGCATCCCTACAATGAGCAGTTCTTC. Its translation is CRPLAPRHPYNEQFF.